Given below is one TCR beta chain in context. Measured with immunoSEQ multiplex PCR; TCRdb has only the in-frame clones, and not every one. Of some 140,000 clones in the sample, approximately 90% are singletons; the top ten hold around 10%. The germline CDR1 and CDR2 sequences are MNHEY and SMNVEV (reference sequence). This CDR3 region has 13 residues. The ends were cut back, 2 bases at V and 3 bases at J, with 5 bases in the middle. This sample was taken from a study of control samples from healthy donors and cancer patients. Specimen: blood. This clonotype was obtained from a woman in her 30s in good health. This chain joins TRBV27 and TRBJ1-5; D gene uncertain. CDR3 loop: CASSLGNNQPQHF. In nucleotides, the CDR3 is TGTGCCAGCAGTTTAGGGAACAATCAGCCCCAGCATTTT.